This is a list of T cell receptor beta chains from one sample in a study of CD8 T cells in Susac syndrome. Via MiXCR, TCRdb re-called the immunoSEQ multiplex PCR reads, giving one row per CDR3 protein. The sample yields about 110,000 distinct CDR3 sequences, roughly 96% seen once. The source material was CD4+ T cells from PBMCs. The receptors here all came from a human donor in good health. Both conserved end residues are part of each CDR3.

J gene | V gene | CDR3 protein
TRBJ2-2 | TRBV5-1 | CASSLAPGNGELFF
TRBJ2-2 | TRBV9 | CASSVTSTGELFF
TRBJ2-7 | TRBV14 | CASSQEARLAGGEQYF
TRBJ2-7 | TRBV5-4 | CASSPGRDKQYF
TRBJ1-2 | TRBV29-1 | CSVLTPGVRRGYTF
TRBJ1-1 | TRBV3-1 | CASSQGENTEAFF
TRBJ2-7 | TRBV7-9 | CASSLTGTANEQYF
TRBJ2-1 | TRBV5-4 | CASSLARLAGMSSYNEQFF
TRBJ2-5 | TRBV29-1 | CSADPTGNGETQYF
TRBJ2-3 | TRBV19 | CASSIDAPDTQYF
TRBJ2-5 | TRBV5-6 | CASSLYSQTQYF
TRBJ2-1 | TRBV7-2 | CASLYEVGEQFF
TRBJ2-3 | TRBV4-2 | CASSRIGGTESTDTQYF
TRBJ1-3 | TRBV3-1 | CASSQLTGNTIYF
TRBJ2-6 | TRBV13 | CASSRGANVLTF
TRBJ2-1 | TRBV20-1 | CSASQTSGPGNEQFF
TRBJ1-2 | TRBV5-1 | CASSWPGGGYGYTF
TRBJ2-2 | TRBV10-3 | CAIRTGLLNTGELFF
TRBJ1-5 | TRBV30 | CAWSGWRGTSSNQPQHF
TRBJ2-7 | TRBV20-1 | CSARNSGRGYEQYF
TRBJ2-4 | TRBV15 | CATSRGGRDGKNIQYF
TRBJ2-7 | TRBV27 | CASSLIRGLVYEQYF
TRBJ1-1 | TRBV20-1 | CSAAARGNTEAFF
TRBJ1-6 | TRBV23-1 | CASSQGRNSPLHF
TRBJ2-7 | TRBV5-1 | CASSLAADTYEQYF
TRBJ2-3 | TRBV9 | CASSSRLAGADTQYF
TRBJ2-2 | TRBV19 | CASSSGGATGELFF
TRBJ2-5 | TRBV29-1 | CSVDAGGETQYF
TRBJ2-1 | TRBV19 | CASSIARGGGISSYNEQFF
TRBJ2-7 | TRBV10-3 | CAISESGTYWEQYF
TRBJ1-2 | TRBV9 | CASSVGGLVGYTF
TRBJ2-1 | TRBV12-3/TRBV12-4 | CASSLTSGSYNEQFF
TRBJ1-2 | TRBV3-1 | CASSQDWVYGYTF
TRBJ2-1 | TRBV20-1 | CSAASGSYNEQFF
TRBJ2-1 | TRBV20-1 | CSAGRQGSEQFF
TRBJ1-5 | TRBV2 | CASSSGTTPGQPQHF
TRBJ1-1 | TRBV7-9 | CASSFDLNTEAFF
TRBJ1-2 | TRBV3-1 | CASSPQGFNYGYTF
TRBJ2-7 | TRBV29-1 | CSVALSYEQYF
TRBJ2-7 | TRBV5-1 | CASSFGTSGSYEQYF
TRBJ2-5 | TRBV6-5 | CASSMMYQETQYF
TRBJ2-5 | TRBV7-9 | CASSSDSRVLTQYF
TRBJ2-3 | TRBV7-6 | CASSLRFSTDTQYF
TRBJ1-2 | TRBV20-1 | CSASEAGGPASGYTF